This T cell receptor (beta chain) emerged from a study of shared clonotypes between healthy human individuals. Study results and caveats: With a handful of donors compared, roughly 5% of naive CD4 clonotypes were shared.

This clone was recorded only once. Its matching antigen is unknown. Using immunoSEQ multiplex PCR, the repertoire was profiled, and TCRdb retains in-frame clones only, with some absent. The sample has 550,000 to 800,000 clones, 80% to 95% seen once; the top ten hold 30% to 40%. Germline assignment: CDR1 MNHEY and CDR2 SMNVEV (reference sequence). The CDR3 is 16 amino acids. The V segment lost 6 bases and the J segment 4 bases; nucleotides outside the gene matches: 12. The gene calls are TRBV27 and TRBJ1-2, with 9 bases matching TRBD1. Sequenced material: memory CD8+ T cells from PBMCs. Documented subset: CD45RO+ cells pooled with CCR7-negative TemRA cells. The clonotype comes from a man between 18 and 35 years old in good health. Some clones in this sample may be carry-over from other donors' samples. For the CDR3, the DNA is TGTGCCAGCAGCCCCATTTCGGGACAGGGAAGCTATGGCTACACCTTC. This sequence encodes CASSPISGQGSYGYTF.